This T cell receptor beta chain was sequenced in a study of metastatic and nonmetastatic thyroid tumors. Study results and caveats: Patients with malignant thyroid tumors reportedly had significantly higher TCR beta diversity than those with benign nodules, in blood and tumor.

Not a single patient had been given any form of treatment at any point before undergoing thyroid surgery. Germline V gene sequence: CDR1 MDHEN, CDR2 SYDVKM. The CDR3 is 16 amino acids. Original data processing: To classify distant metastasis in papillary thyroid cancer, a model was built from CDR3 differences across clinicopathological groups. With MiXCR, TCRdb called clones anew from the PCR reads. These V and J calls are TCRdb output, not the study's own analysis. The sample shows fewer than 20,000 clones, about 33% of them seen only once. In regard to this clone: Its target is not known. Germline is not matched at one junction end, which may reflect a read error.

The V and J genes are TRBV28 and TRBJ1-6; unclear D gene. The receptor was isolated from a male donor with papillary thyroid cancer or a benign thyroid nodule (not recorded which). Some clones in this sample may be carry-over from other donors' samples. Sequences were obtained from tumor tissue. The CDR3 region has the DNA TGTGCCAGCAGTTTAGATCCGGACCCACGGAATTCACACCTCCACTTT. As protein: CASSLDPDPRNSHLHF.